This T cell receptor (beta chain) emerged from a study of blood T cell repertoires in COVID-19. Data came from immunoSEQ multiplex PCR; TCRdb stores just in-frame clones and leaves some out. Found here are some 56,000 clones, 75% to 90% of them singletons; the top ten hold approximately 45%. The CDR3 extends over 16 amino acids. The junction had 5 bases not matched to a gene; V was cut back by 3 bases and J by 3 bases. CDR1 is SGHRS, CDR2 YFSETQ, per germline. This clone has more than one count but fewer than ten. The sequenced material came from peripheral blood. This receptor was obtained from an older woman with COVID-19, enrolled during active disease. The V gene is TRBV5-1, the J gene TRBJ2-7, with TRBD2 matching 14 bases. The DNA of the CDR3 is TGCGCCAGCAGCTGGGGACTAGCGGGAGATTTCTACGAGCAGTACTTC. Protein sequence: CASSWGLAGDFYEQYF.